One and the same sample provided the 24 T cell receptor beta chains below, sequenced in a study of cytomegalovirus exposure and HLA in healthy donors. Data came from immunoSEQ multiplex PCR; TCRdb stores just in-frame clones and leaves some out. The table shows over 70,000 clones, with approximately 90% occurring only once. Material: PBMCs. Receptor source: a woman between 18 and 29 years old in good health and CMV-seropositive.

This clone has only a few counts. This chain uses TRBV27 with TRBJ1-1; 10 bases map to TRBD1. There are 18 residues in the CDR3. V trimming: 6 bases; J trimming: 0 bases; junction bases outside the gene matches: 13. Germline loops: CDR1 MNHEY, CDR2 SMNVEV (reference sequence). The CDR3 spells CASRSLGQGYGVNTEAFF. As DNA, the CDR3 is TGTGCCAGCAGAAGCTTGGGACAGGGGTATGGGGTGAACACTGAAGCTTTCTTT.

The chain is built from TRBV6-5 and TRBJ2-3; D unclear. Germline CDR1 and CDR2: MNHEY and SVGAGI. CDR3 length equals 12 residues. Trimming left V 0 bases short and J 6 bases short, with 4 bases between. The CDR3 here is CASSYSRDTQYF. The CDR3 bases are TGTGCCAGCAGTTACTCGCGGGATACGCAGTATTTT.

V is TRBV9 and J is TRBJ2-2; no definite D call. Germline V gives CDR1 SGDLS, CDR2 YYNGEE. V was pared by 0 bases and J by 8 bases, with 5 bases between. This CDR3 has 12 residues. The CDR3 bases are TGTGCCAGCAGCGTAGGCGGTGGGGAGCTGTTTTTT. Translation gives CASSVGGGELFF.

CDR3: CAWSVFGGNTDTQYF. As DNA, the CDR3 is TGTGCCTGGAGTGTATTCGGCGGAAACACAGATACGCAGTATTTT. The rearrangement links TRBV30 to TRBJ2-3; D not certain. Trimming stripped 0 bases from V and 2 bases from J, with 12 bases between. This CDR3 is 15 amino acids long. Germline V gene data show CDR1 as GTSNPN and CDR2 as SVGIG (reference sequence).

This chain uses TRBV25-1 with TRBJ2-2; the match to TRBD1 covers 12 bases. The CDR3 has 16 amino acids. The ends lost 4 bases at V and 2 bases at J; junction bases unmatched: 2. In germline, CDR1 is MGHDK, CDR2 SYGVNS. DNA for the CDR3: TGTGCCAGCAGTGTAGGGACAGGGGGCAACACCGGGGAGCTGTTTTTT. This sequence encodes CASSVGTGGNTGELFF.

J is TRBJ1-2 and V is TRBV6-1; D gene unclear. Germline V lookup: CDR1 MNHNS, CDR2 SASEGT. The CDR3 length is 15 residues. Trimming stripped 2 bases from V and 5 bases from J, with 15 bases between. The CDR3 DNA is TGTGCCAGCAGTGAATTTCTTGGAGGGTGGTATGGCTACACCTTC. This encodes CASSEFLGGWYGYTF.

About this clone itself: The sample holds other DNA sequences that translate to the same CDR3. The chain is built from TRBV18 and TRBJ2-7; 10 nucleotides line up with TRBD2. The CDR3 length is 15 residues. V shed 1 base and J 2 bases; nucleotides not matched to a gene: 2. Germline CDR1 reads KGHSH; CDR2 reads LQKENI. The DNA of the CDR3 is TGTGCCAGCTCACCACGCACTAGCGGGACCTACGAGCAGTACTTC. Translation: CASSPRTSGTYEQYF.

The chain combines TRBV7-6 with TRBJ2-7, with 9 bases identical to TRBD1. V gave up 4 bases and J gave up 4 bases; unmatched junction bases: 8. The CDR3 sequence is 15 residues long. Germline V lookup: CDR1 SGHVS, CDR2 FNYEAQ. Here the CDR3 reads CASSSNPGQGYEQYF. CDR3 sequence (DNA): TGTGCCAGCAGCTCAAATCCGGGACAGGGTTACGAGCAGTACTTC.

J is TRBJ2-5 and V is TRBV6-6; 9 bases agree with TRBD1. The CDR3 covers 15 residues. Germline CDR1 reads MNHNY; CDR2 reads SVGAGI (reference sequence). Trimming cost V 4 bases and J 5 bases; bases outside gene matches: 8. CDR3 amino acids: CASSSINRGLETQYF. The CDR3 DNA sequence: TGTGCCAGCAGTTCCATCAACAGGGGGCTGGAGACCCAGTACTTC.

This clone was seen only a few times. This chain uses TRBV6-1 with TRBJ1-2, with TRBD1 matching over 7 bases. The CDR3 is 15 amino acids. The germline V gene encodes CDR1 MNHNS and CDR2 SASEGT. V trimming: 0 bases; J trimming: 5 bases; junction bases outside the gene matches: 6. The CDR3 loop reads CASSEAEGASYGYTF. The DNA for the CDR3 is TGTGCCAGCAGTGAAGCGGAGGGGGCTAGTTATGGCTACACCTTC.

This rearrangement joins TRBV19 to TRBJ1-1, with 7 bases that match TRBD1. Germline-derived CDR1 and CDR2 are LNHDA and SQIVND (reference sequence). The CDR3 totals 15 residues. V shed 3 bases, J shed 3 bases, and the junction held 7 bases outside the gene matches. CDR3 in amino acids: CASSIWDSLYTEAFF. The CDR3 region has the DNA TGTGCCAGTAGTATCTGGGACAGCCTTTACACTGAAGCTTTCTTT. Looking up the rest from reference TRBV19 and TRBJ1-1 gives the full variable domain: DGGITQSPKYLFRKEGQNVTLSCEQNLNHDAMYWYRQDPGQGLRLIYYSQIVNDFQKGDIAEGYSVSREKKESFPLTVTSAQKNPTAFYLCASSIWDSLYTEAFFGQGTRLTVV.

The chain couples TRBV2 to TRBJ2-1, with 15 bases fitting TRBD2. The CDR3 loop spans 19 amino acids. Germline V lookup: CDR1 SNHLY, CDR2 FYNNEI. Trimming took 8 bases from V and 0 from J; bases not matched to a gene: 11. The CDR3 DNA follows: TGTGCCAGCTGGCGGGGGACTAGCGGGGGGACGAGCTCCTACAATGAGCAGTTCTTC. Amino acid sequence: CASWRGTSGGTSSYNEQFF. Together with reference TRBV2 and TRBJ2-1, the CDR3 gives the full variable domain: EPEVTQTPSHQVTQMGQEVILRCVPISNHLYFYWYRQILGQKVEFLVSFYNNEISEKSEIFDDQFSVERPDGSNFTLKIRSTKLEDSAMYFCASWRGTSGGTSSYNEQFFGPGTRLTVL.

This chain connects TRBV19 to TRBJ2-3; possible D gene TRBD1, 6 bases. Trimming pared 5 bases from V and 0 bases from J, leaving 12 bases between. This CDR3 is built from 15 residues. Germline CDR1 and CDR2: LNHDA and SQIVND (reference sequence). CDR3 coding DNA: TGTGCCAGTAGTTTTGACAGGATGAGCACAGATACGCAGTATTTT. Protein sequence: CASSFDRMSTDTQYF.

The genes are TRBV18 and TRBJ2-1, with D possibly matching TRBD2 (6 bases). Germline V gene data show CDR1 as KGHSH and CDR2 as LQKENI. The CDR3 sequence is 17 residues long. Trimming stripped 3 bases from V and 3 bases from J, with 18 bases between. In nucleotides, the CDR3 is TGTGCCAGCTCACCCGGGCCGCGGGGCTGGGGCTACAATGAGCAGTTCTTC. It translates to CASSPGPRGWGYNEQFF.

The chain employs TRBV7-6 and TRBJ1-2; 8 bases align to TRBD1. Germline CDR1 and CDR2: SGHVS and FNYEAQ. V lost 5 bases to trimming and J lost 8 bases; unmatched junction nucleotides: 10. This CDR3 spans 14 amino acids. This CDR3 reads CASSPQTGAEGYTF. CDR3 in DNA: TGTGCCAGCAGCCCCCAGACAGGGGCAGAGGGCTACACCTTC.

This chain uses TRBV7-9 with TRBJ2-3; 8 nucleotides align to TRBD2. Looked up from germline, CDR1 is SEHNR and CDR2 is FQNEAQ (reference sequence). V dropped 0 bases and J dropped 3; count of bases not matched to a gene: 5. This CDR3 has 16 residues. CDR3 nucleotides: TGTGCCAGCAGCTTAGCCGCGGGAGGTGTAACAGATACGCAGTATTTT. Encoded protein: CASSLAAGGVTDTQYF.

The rearrangement joins TRBV23-1 to TRBJ2-1; TRBD2 agrees at 12 bases. TRBV23-1 falls under the ORF class, with uncertain function. There are 18 residues in the CDR3. Trimming took 4 bases from V and 5 from J; bases not matched to a gene: 12. The chain's CDR3 is CASSLSTRTSGTNNEQFF. CDR3 bases: TGCGCCAGCAGTCTCTCCACCCGGACTAGCGGGACAAACAATGAGCAGTTCTTC.

The rearrangement uses TRBV18 and TRBJ2-7; 7 bases agree with TRBD2. The CDR3 extends over 13 amino acids. CDR1 and CDR2 (germline): KGHSH, LQKENI. Trimming at V came to 4 bases and at J to 4 bases, leaving 4 bases not matched to a gene. The chain's CDR3 is CASSLAGEYEQYF. The CDR3 DNA reads TGTGCCAGCTCACTTGCGGGGGAGTACGAGCAGTACTTC. Full variable domain (outside the CDR3, taken from reference TRBV18 and TRBJ2-7): NAGVMQNPRHLVRRRGQEARLRCSPMKGHSHVYWYRQLPEEGLKFMVYLQKENIIDESGMPKERFSAEFPKEGPSILRIQQVVRGDSAAYFCASSLAGEYEQYFGPGTRLTVT.

The chain couples TRBV6-6 to TRBJ1-5; D call uncertain. This CDR3 has 13 amino acids. Germline loops: CDR1 MNHNY, CDR2 SVGAGI (reference sequence). The V and J ends lost 6 bases and 1 base respectively, with 7 bases between them. The CDR3 loop reads CASSRGSNQPQHF. Written as DNA, the CDR3 is TGTGCCAGCAGCCGGGGAAGCAATCAGCCCCAGCATTTT.

This clone turned up a few times. The V and J genes are TRBV18 and TRBJ2-2; tentatively, D is TRBD2 (5 bases). This CDR3 has 14 residues. V was shortened by 2 bases and J by 3 bases, with 7 bases between the two germline ends. CDR1 and CDR2 from the germline V gene are KGHSH and LQKENI. CDR3 bases: TGTGCCAGCTCACCAGCGGGTTACACCGGGGAGCTGTTTTTT. This codes for CASSPAGYTGELFF.

V is TRBV15 and J is TRBJ2-3; 8 bases fit TRBD1. The CDR3 is 17 residues long. Looked up from germline, CDR1 is LNHNV and CDR2 is YYDKDF (reference sequence). V was pared by 1 base and J by 5 bases, with 11 bases of the junction left unmatched. CDR3 DNA: TGTGCCACCAGCAGAGGGAATGACAGGGGTAGAGTAGATACGCAGTATTTT. This translates into CATSRGNDRGRVDTQYF.

The chain has TRBV9 and TRBJ1-3; tentative D call: TRBD1 (5 bases). With 0 bases removed from V and 1 base from J, the gap between germline ends came to 14 bases. This CDR3 contains 17 residues. CDR1 SGDLS and CDR2 YYNGEE come from the germline V gene. The CDR3 region is CASSVDPWGESGNTIYF. DNA of the CDR3: TGTGCCAGCAGCGTAGATCCATGGGGCGAATCTGGAAACACCATATATTTT.

V gene TRBV7-2 combines with J gene TRBJ2-2; 7 bases agree with TRBD1. Unmatched junction bases numbered 9, after V lost 5 bases and J lost 6 bases. Germline V CDR1 and CDR2: SGHTA, FQGNSA. The CDR3 runs 15 residues. The CDR3 coding sequence is TGTGCCAGCAGCCTTGACAGGGTGGGGCCCGGGGAGCTGTTTTTT. Its translation is CASSLDRVGPGELFF.

The chain combines TRBV6-1 with TRBJ2-7; D is unresolved. The germline V gene has CDR1 MNHNS and CDR2 SASEGT. The CDR3 runs 13 residues. V was cut by 10 bases and J by 1 base, with 14 bases left in between. The CDR3: CATQPTFSYEQYF. The CDR3 region has the DNA TGTGCCACCCAACCAACTTTTTCCTACGAGCAGTACTTC.